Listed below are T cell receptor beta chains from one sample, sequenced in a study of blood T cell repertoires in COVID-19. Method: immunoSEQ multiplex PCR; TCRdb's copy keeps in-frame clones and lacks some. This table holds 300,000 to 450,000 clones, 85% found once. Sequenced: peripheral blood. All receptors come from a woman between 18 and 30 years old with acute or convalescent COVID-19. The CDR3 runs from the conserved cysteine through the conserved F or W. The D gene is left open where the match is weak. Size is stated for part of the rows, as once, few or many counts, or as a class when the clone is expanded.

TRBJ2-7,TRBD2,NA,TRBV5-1,CASSNTGTSSYEQYF,TGCGCCAGCAGCAATACCGGGACTAGCTCCTACGAGCAGTACTTC
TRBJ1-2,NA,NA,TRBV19,CASSIVGEGYTF,TGTGCCAGTAGTATAGTGGGAGAAGGCTACACCTTC
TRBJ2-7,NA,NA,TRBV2,CASSESVAYEQYF,TGTGCCAGCAGTGAAAGCGTGGCCTACGAGCAGTACTTC
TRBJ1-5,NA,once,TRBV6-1,CASSEDPTQNRETVF,TGTGCCAGCAGTGAAGATCCGACGCAGAATCGCGAGACAGTCTTT
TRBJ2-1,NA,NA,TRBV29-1,CSGGGAGNNEQFF,TGCAGCGGTGGAGGGGCGGGGAACAATGAGCAGTTCTTC
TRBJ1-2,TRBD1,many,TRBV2,CASKDRGPYGYTF,TGTGCCAGCAAGGACAGGGGACCCTATGGCTACACCTTC
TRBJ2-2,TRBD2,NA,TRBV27,CASTSGTIKTGELFF,TGTGCCAGTACCTCCGGGACTATCAAAACCGGGGAGCTGTTTTTT
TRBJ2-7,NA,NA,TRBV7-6,CASSPTGTAYEQYF,TGTGCCAGCAGCCCCACAGGGACGGCCTACGAGCAGTACTTC
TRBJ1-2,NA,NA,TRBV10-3,CAITAGEGYTF,TGTGCCATCACTGCAGGGGAAGGCTACACCTTC
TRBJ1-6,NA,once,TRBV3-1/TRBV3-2,CASSTGKSPLHF,TGTGCCAGCAGCACAGGCAAATCACCCCTCCACTTT
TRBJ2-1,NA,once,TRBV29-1,CSVEDWGSAGSYNEQFF,TGCAGCGTTGAAGATTGGGGCTCGGCGGGGTCCTACAATGAGCAGTTCTTC
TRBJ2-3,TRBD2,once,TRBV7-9,CASSLVSGGAGDTQYF,TGTGCCAGCAGCTTAGTTTCCGGGGGGGCCGGGGATACGCAGTATTTT
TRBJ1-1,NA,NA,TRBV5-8,CASSAGREIWYTEAFF,TGTGCCAGCAGCGCCGGACGGGAAATTTGGTACACTGAAGCTTTCTTT
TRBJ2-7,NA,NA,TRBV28,CASRPQGIGEQYF,TGTGCCAGCAGACCCCAGGGGATCGGCGAGCAGTACTTC
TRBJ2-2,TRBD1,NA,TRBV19,CASEGDRNTGELFF,TGTGCCAGTGAAGGGGACAGAAACACCGGGGAGCTGTTTTTT
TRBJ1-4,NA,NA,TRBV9,CASSVQDRLNEKLFF,TGTGCCAGCAGCGTACAGGACAGACTTAATGAAAAACTGTTTTTT
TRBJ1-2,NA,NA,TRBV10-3,CAISGTEGGYTF,TGTGCCATCAGTGGGACAGAGGGGGGCTACACCTTC
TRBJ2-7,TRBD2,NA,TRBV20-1,CSAGTSIVQYF,TGCAGTGCCGGGACTAGCATCGTCCAGTACTTC
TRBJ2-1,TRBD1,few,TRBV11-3,CASSLEGQGARNEQFF,TGTGCCAGCAGCTTAGAGGGACAGGGGGCGAGGAATGAGCAGTTCTTC
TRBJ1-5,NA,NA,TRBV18,CASSPGGGNQPQHF,TGTGCCAGCTCTCCGGGGGGCGGCAATCAGCCCCAGCATTTT
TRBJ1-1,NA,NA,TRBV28,CASSFATAVLTEAFF,TGTGCCAGCAGTTTCGCCACAGCAGTGTTAACTGAAGCTTTCTTT
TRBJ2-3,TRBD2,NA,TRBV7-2,CASSLRASGSGDTQYF,TGTGCCAGCAGCTTAAGGGCTAGCGGGAGCGGAGATACGCAGTATTTT
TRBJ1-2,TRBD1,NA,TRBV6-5,CASSYQQGSQDGYTF,TGTGCCAGCAGTTACCAACAGGGGTCTCAGGATGGCTACACCTTC
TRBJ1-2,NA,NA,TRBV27,CASSLVQGGGYTF,TGTGCCAGCAGTTTAGTACAGGGTGGGGGCTACACCTTC
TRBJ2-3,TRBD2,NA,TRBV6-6,CASSYSSGRTDTQYF,TGTGCCAGCAGTTACTCGAGCGGGAGGACAGATACGCAGTATTTT
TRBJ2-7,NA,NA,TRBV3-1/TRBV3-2,CASSQYSRGFKVYEQYF,TGTGCCAGCAGCCAATATAGTCGCGGTTTCAAAGTCTACGAGCAGTACTTC
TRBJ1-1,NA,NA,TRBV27,CASSLWVTATEAFF,TGTGCCAGCAGTTTATGGGTGACAGCCACTGAAGCTTTCTTT
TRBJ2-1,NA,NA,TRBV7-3,CASSLTPSANEQFF,TGTGCCAGCAGCTTAACTCCTAGTGCCAATGAGCAGTTCTTC
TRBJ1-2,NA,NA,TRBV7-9,CASSLSQIDYGYTF,TGTGCCAGCAGCTTGTCCCAGATCGACTATGGCTACACCTTC
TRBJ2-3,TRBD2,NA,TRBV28,CASSVRQGETSGRAKDTQYF,TGTGCCAGCAGTGTACGACAGGGGGAAACTAGCGGGAGGGCCAAAGATACGCAGTATTTT
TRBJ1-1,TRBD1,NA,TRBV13,CASSPGTGRNTEAFF,TGTGCCAGCAGCCCGGGGACAGGGAGGAACACTGAAGCTTTCTTT
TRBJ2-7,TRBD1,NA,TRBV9,CASSDSGTGHHEQYF,TGTGCCAGCAGCGACTCCGGGACAGGGCACCACGAGCAGTACTTC
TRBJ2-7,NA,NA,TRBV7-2,CASSPQAGLTYEQYF,TGTGCCAGCAGCCCCCAGGCAGGGCTTACCTACGAGCAGTACTTC
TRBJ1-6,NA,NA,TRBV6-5,CASSYSIAGFAPLHF,TGTGCCAGCAGTTACTCGATCGCGGGGTTTGCACCCCTCCACTTT
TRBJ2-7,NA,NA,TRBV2,CASSAIELRDVYEQYF,TGTGCCAGCAGTGCAATTGAGTTGCGGGACGTCTACGAGCAGTACTTC
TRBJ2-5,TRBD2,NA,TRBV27,CASSLLVGGVWETQYF,TGTGCCAGCAGTTTATTGGTCGGGGGGGTTTGGGAGACCCAGTACTTC
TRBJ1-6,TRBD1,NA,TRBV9,CASSPGTVDSPLHF,TGTGCCAGCAGCCCTGGGACAGTGGATTCACCCCTCCACTTT
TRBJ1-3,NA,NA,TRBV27,CASILVGEKTSENTIYF,TGTGCCAGCATCCTAGTCGGGGAAAAGACTTCCGAAAACACCATATATTTT
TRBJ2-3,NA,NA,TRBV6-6,CASTSTDTQYF,TGTGCCAGCACTAGCACAGATACGCAGTATTTT
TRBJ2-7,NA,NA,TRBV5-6,CASSLVGSSYEQYF,TGTGCCAGCAGCCTCGTGGGCAGCTCCTACGAGCAGTACTTC
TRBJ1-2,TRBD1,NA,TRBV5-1,CASSAGQVYSNYGYTF,TGCGCCAGCAGCGCGGGACAGGTATATTCTAACTATGGCTACACCTTC
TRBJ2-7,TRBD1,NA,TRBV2,CASRLTGTAHEQYF,TGTGCCAGCAGACTAACCGGGACAGCGCACGAGCAGTACTTC
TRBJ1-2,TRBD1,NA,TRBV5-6,CASSLGDSFVYGYTF,TGTGCCAGCAGCTTGGGGGACAGCTTCGTCTATGGCTACACCTTC
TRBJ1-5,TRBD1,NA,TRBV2,CASQTGVNQPQHF,TGTGCCAGTCAAACAGGGGTCAATCAGCCCCAGCATTTT
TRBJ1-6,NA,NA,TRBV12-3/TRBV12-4,CASSQANSPLHF,TGTGCCAGCAGTCAAGCTAATTCACCCCTCCACTTT
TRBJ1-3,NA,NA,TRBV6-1,CASSERLPSSGNTIYF,TGTGCCAGCAGTGAGCGACTGCCGAGCTCTGGAAACACCATATATTTT
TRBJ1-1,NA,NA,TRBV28,CASSGGTANTEAFF,TGTGCCAGCAGTGGCGGGACGGCGAACACTGAAGCTTTCTTT
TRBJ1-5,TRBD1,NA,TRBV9,CASSAGGIGEPQHF,TGTGCCAGCAGCGCAGGGGGTATTGGAGAGCCCCAGCATTTT
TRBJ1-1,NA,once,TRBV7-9,CASSLGLLNTEAFF,TGTGCCAGCAGCCTAGGACTCCTGAACACTGAAGCTTTCTTT